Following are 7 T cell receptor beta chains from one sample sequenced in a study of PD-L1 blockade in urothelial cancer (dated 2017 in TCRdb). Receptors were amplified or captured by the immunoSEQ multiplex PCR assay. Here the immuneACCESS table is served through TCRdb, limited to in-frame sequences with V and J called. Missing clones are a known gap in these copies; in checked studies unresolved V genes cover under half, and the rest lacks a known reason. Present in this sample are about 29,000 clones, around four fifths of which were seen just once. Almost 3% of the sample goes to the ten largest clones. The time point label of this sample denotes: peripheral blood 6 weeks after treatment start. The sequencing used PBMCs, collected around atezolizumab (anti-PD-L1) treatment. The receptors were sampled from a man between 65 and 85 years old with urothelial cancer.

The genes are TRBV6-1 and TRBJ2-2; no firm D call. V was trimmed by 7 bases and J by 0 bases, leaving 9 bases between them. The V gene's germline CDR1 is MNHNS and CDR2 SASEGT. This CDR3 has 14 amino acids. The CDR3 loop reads CASNRISNTGELFF. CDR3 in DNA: TGTGCCAGCAACAGAATTTCGAACACCGGGGAGCTGTTTTTT.

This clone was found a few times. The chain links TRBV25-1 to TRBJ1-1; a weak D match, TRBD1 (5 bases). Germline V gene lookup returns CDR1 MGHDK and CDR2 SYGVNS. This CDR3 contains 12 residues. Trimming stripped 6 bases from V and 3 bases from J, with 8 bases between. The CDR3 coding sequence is TGTGCCAGCAGGGGAGGGGACACTGAAGCTTTCTTT. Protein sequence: CASRGGDTEAFF.

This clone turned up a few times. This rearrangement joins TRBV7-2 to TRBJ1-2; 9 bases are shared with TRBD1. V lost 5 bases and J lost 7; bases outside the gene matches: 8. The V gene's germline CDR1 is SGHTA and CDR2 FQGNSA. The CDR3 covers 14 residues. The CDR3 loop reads CASSLRPGQGGYTF. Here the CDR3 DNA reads TGTGCCAGCAGCCTCAGACCGGGACAGGGTGGCTACACCTTC.

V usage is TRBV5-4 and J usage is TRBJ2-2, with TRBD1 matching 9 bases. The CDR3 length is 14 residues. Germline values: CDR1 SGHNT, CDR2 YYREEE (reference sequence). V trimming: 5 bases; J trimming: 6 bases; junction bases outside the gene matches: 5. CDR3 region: CASRRDREAGELFF. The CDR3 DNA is TGTGCCAGCAGACGGGACAGGGAAGCCGGGGAGCTGTTTTTT.

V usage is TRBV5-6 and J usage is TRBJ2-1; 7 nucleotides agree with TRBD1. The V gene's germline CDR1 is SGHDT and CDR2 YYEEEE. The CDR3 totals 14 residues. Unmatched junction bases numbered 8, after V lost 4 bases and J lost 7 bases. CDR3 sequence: CASSLETGANEQFF. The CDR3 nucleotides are TGTGCCAGCAGCCTCGAAACAGGGGCAAATGAGCAGTTCTTC.

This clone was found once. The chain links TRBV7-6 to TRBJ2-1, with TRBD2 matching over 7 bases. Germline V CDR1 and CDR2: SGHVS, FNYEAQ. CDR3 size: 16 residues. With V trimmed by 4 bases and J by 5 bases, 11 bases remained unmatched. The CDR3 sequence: CASSSGGLVFNNEQFF. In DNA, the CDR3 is TGTGCCAGCAGCTCCGGTGGACTAGTCTTTAACAATGAGCAGTTCTTC.

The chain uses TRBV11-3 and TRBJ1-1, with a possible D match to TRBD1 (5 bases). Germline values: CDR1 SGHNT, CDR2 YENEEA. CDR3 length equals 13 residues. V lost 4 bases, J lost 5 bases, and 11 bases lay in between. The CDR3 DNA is TGTGCCAGCAGCTCGGGACTGTCGACTGAAGCTTTCTTT. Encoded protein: CASSSGLSTEAFF.